The 29 T cell receptor beta chains below all came from one sample that was sequenced in a study of blood T cells in healthy people across ages. A J-beta primer mix and a sample-barcoded 5' primer were used in a second PCR of roughly 7 to 12 cycles. TCRdb reprocessed the 5' RACE reads via MiXCR and lists one record per CDR3 protein. Among some 710,000 distinct CDR3 sequences listed, approximately 21% were seen once. The sequenced sample was blood. Receptors originate from a man in his 70s in good health.

The rearrangement links TRBV4-1 to TRBJ2-3; a weak D match, TRBD1 (5 bases). The CDR3 spans 15 residues. Trimming took off 2 bases at V and 0 bases at J, with 9 bases between the two ends. Germline values: CDR1 MGHRA, CDR2 YSYEKL. Here the CDR3 reads CASSQSGSSTDTQYF. The CDR3 DNA is TGCGCCAGCAGCCAATCAGGGTCGAGCACAGATACGCAGTATTTT.

This clonotype was detected a few times. The rearrangement uses TRBV20-1 and TRBJ2-2; TRBD1 or TRBD2 may be the D gene (5 bases each). This CDR3 spans 14 amino acids. The germline V and J ends were trimmed by 1 base and 5 bases, with 11 bases remaining between them. Germline V CDR1 and CDR2: DFQATT, SNEGSKA (reference sequence). CDR3 sequence: CSARGFEGTGELFF. CDR3 sequence (DNA): TGCAGTGCTAGAGGCTTCGAGGGGACCGGGGAGCTGTTTTTT.

At least ten counts were recorded for this clonotype. The rearrangement joins TRBV5-1 to TRBJ2-2; D gene uncertain. V lost 0 bases to trimming and J lost 4 bases, with 10 bases between them. Germline CDR1 is SGHRS and CDR2 is YFSETQ. This CDR3 has 15 amino acids. CDR3 DNA sequence: TGCGCCAGCAGCTTGGAGGGCTTAGGCACCGGGGAGCTGTTTTTT. Translation gives CASSLEGLGTGELFF.

V gene TRBV20-1 combines with J gene TRBJ2-3; 10 bases agree with TRBD1. Losses at the gene ends were 7 bases for V and 3 bases for J; bases not matched to a gene: 7. Germline loops: CDR1 DFQATT, CDR2 SNEGSKA (reference sequence). CDR3 length equals 14 residues. CDR3 residues: CSGLDRGSTDTQYF. CDR3 DNA sequence: TGCAGTGGCCTGGACAGGGGGTCTACAGATACGCAGTATTTT.

This clonotype was detected only a few times. The V and J genes are TRBV5-1 and TRBJ2-5; 8 bases line up with TRBD1. Germline V gene data show CDR1 as SGHRS and CDR2 as YFSETQ. J lost 1 base, V lost 2 bases, and 4 bases had no gene match. The CDR3 totals 15 residues. CDR3 loop: CASSLTGGFQETQYF. For the CDR3, the DNA is TGCGCCAGCAGCTTAACAGGGGGGTTCCAAGAGACCCAGTACTTC.

This clonotype was seen once. The chain couples TRBV11-2 to TRBJ2-2; 8 bases align to TRBD2. The V and J ends lost 7 bases and 3 bases, in that order; junction bases with no gene match: 7. Germline CDR1 reads SGHAT; CDR2 reads FQNNGV. CDR3 length: 15 residues. CDR3 protein: CASNRGAGDTGELFF. CDR3 nucleotides: TGTGCCAGCAACCGAGGAGCGGGGGACACCGGGGAGCTGTTTTTT.

The V gene is TRBV19, the J gene TRBJ1-2; 10 bases line up with TRBD1. The CDR3 is 16 residues long. The germline CDR1 and CDR2 sequences are LNHDA and SQIVND (reference sequence). V lost 9 bases and J lost 7; bases outside the gene matches: 17. In DNA, the CDR3 is TGTGCCAGCAGCACCTCCGTGACAGGGGGCTCTAGTGGCTACACCTTC. This codes for CASSTSVTGGSSGYTF.

The chain couples TRBV4-1 to TRBJ2-2; D unresolved. Germline V gene lookup returns CDR1 MGHRA and CDR2 YSYEKL. The V end lost 2 bases, the J end lost 1 base, and 14 bases lay between the germline ends. The CDR3 consists of 17 residues. The CDR3 spells CASSQSGLSRNTGELFF. The CDR3 bases are TGCGCCAGCAGCCAATCAGGCTTGAGCCGGAACACCGGGGAGCTGTTTTTT.

The CDR3 DNA sequence: TGTGCCAGCAGAGTGACAGGGGGCCGTAACTATGGCTACACCTTC. This encodes CASRVTGGRNYGYTF. V usage is TRBV12-3 or TRBV12-4 and J usage is TRBJ1-2; 10 nucleotides match TRBD1. The CDR3 consists of 15 residues. J was trimmed by 1 base and V by 6 bases; bases with no gene match: 5.

This clonotype was picked up a small number of times. The rearrangement joins TRBV12-3 or TRBV12-4 to TRBJ2-2, with D perhaps matching TRBD1 (6 bases). The CDR3 totals 14 residues. Trimming left V 4 bases short and J 5 bases short, with 11 bases between. The CDR3 nucleotides read TGTGCCAGCAGTTGGGACATTACGACCGGGGAGCTGTTTTTT. As protein: CASSWDITTGELFF.

The chain joins TRBV10-2 to TRBJ2-5; TRBD2 matches 9 bases. The V and J ends lost 3 bases and 1 base, in that order; junction bases with no gene match: 3. Per the germline V gene, CDR1 is WSHSY and CDR2 is SAAADI. The CDR3 totals 15 residues. The CDR3 coding sequence is TGCGCCAGCAGTGATCTAGCGGGGCTCCAAGAGACCCAGTACTTC. Its protein is CASSDLAGLQETQYF.

This clonotype was counted between two and nine times. This chain joins TRBV20-1 and TRBJ2-1; D not certain. Germline loops: CDR1 DFQATT, CDR2 SNEGSKA (reference sequence). The CDR3 consists of 14 residues. V shed 0 bases and J shed 0 bases, with 6 bases lying between them. The CDR3 sequence: CSARDGNSYNEQFF. The DNA of the CDR3 is TGCAGTGCTAGAGATGGCAACTCCTACAATGAGCAGTTCTTC.

CDR3 nucleotides: TGTGCCAGCAGCTTAGTTTGGGGAGAGACCCAGTACTTC. Protein product: CASSLVWGETQYF. The chain links TRBV7-2 to TRBJ2-5, with D hard to call. V was shortened by 1 base and J by 4 bases, with 7 bases between the two germline ends. CDR1 and CDR2 (germline): SGHTA, FQGNSA. This CDR3 is 13 amino acids long.

The chain employs TRBV7-9 and TRBJ2-5; 10 bases are a match to TRBD2. The DNA end is more similar to TRBJ2-1, so the J call may be wrong. The CDR3 consists of 16 residues. Germline assignment: CDR1 SEHNR and CDR2 FQNEAQ (reference sequence). CDR3 region: CASSHGTSARYNEQFF. The CDR3 bases are TGTGCCAGCAGCCATGGGACTAGCGCTCGATACAATGAGCAGTTCTTC.

V usage is TRBV20-1 and J usage is TRBJ1-5; no firm D call. Germline V gene sequence: CDR1 DFQATT, CDR2 SNEGSKA (reference sequence). Trimming took 2 bases from V and 6 from J, leaving 8 bases between them. CDR3 length equals 12 residues. The CDR3 nucleotides read TGCAGTGCTAGATCAACCGGTCAGCCCCAGCATTTT. Translation: CSARSTGQPQHF.

The chain links TRBV6-2 or TRBV6-3 to TRBJ2-3; 12 bases line up with TRBD1. V lost 2 bases to trimming and J lost 3 bases; unmatched junction nucleotides: 3. Germline CDR1 MNHEY, CDR2 SVGEGT. The CDR3 consists of 16 residues. The CDR3 loop reads CASSYQGQGATDTQYF. For the CDR3, the DNA is TGTGCCAGCAGTTACCAGGGACAGGGGGCTACAGATACGCAGTATTTT.

This clonotype showed up many times. This rearrangement joins TRBV20-1 to TRBJ2-4; 11 bases align to TRBD2. CDR3 length equals 16 residues. J was trimmed by 0 bases and V by 6 bases; bases with no gene match: 7. In germline, CDR1 is DFQATT, CDR2 SNEGSKA (reference sequence). CDR3: CSASTTSGVAKNIQYF. For the CDR3, the DNA is TGCAGTGCAAGTACGACTAGCGGGGTAGCCAAAAACATTCAGTACTTC.

In this sample, this clonotype turned up many times. This sequence joins TRBV28 and TRBJ2-3; 11 bases agree with TRBD1. Trimming cost V 5 bases and J 4 bases; bases outside gene matches: 8. The CDR3 contains 16 residues. Germline values: CDR1 MDHEN, CDR2 SYDVKM. CDR3 nucleotides: TGTGCCAGCAGTGGGGGGGACAGGGGGTATTCAGATACGCAGTATTTT. Translating gives CASSGGDRGYSDTQYF.

The chain couples TRBV5-5 to TRBJ1-1; D might be TRBD1 (5 bases). The CDR3 extends over 14 amino acids. Trimming left V 4 bases short and J 3 bases short, with 13 bases between. CDR1 SGHKS and CDR2 YYEKEE come from the germline V gene (reference sequence). CDR3 sequence: CASSMRRGDTEAFF. The CDR3 DNA is TGTGCCAGCAGCATGCGACGGGGGGACACTGAAGCTTTCTTT.

To note about this clonotype: The junction departs from germline at one end; a sequencing error may be responsible. The chain is built from TRBV12-3 or TRBV12-4 and TRBJ2-5; TRBD2 agrees at 8 bases. The CDR3 runs 12 residues. The CDR3 DNA sequence: TGTGCCAGCACCCTGACCGGGACTAGTAGGTTCTTC. Translating gives CASTLTGTSRFF.

A few counts support this clonotype. CDR3 nucleotides: TGCGCCAGCAGCTTGCCGGGACAGGGCCGAGAAAAACTGTTTTTT. It specifies CASSLPGQGREKLFF. V and J are TRBV5-1 and TRBJ1-4, with 9 positions matching TRBD1. The CDR3 has 15 residues. Unmatched junction bases numbered 6, after V lost 1 base and J lost 8 bases. Germline values: CDR1 SGHRS, CDR2 YFSETQ.

The rearrangement joins TRBV20-1 to TRBJ2-4; TRBD1 is a possible D gene (6 bases). The CDR3 has 13 residues. Germline-derived CDR1 and CDR2 are DFQATT and SNEGSKA (reference sequence). V lost 4 bases and J lost 7, with 14 bases in between. In nucleotides, the CDR3 is TGCAGTGCTACCGACAGGTTATCGAACATTCAGTACTTC. As protein: CSATDRLSNIQYF.

The sample holds a few counts of this clonotype. The chain employs TRBV6-6 and TRBJ1-1, with 10 bases aligning to TRBD1. The length of the CDR3 is 15 residues. V lost 4 bases, J lost 7 bases, and 9 bases stayed unmatched. Germline lookup yields CDR1 MNHNY and CDR2 SVGAGI (reference sequence). The CDR3 bases are TGTGCCAGCAGTTCAATGGACAGGGGGTTGGGTGAAGCTTTCTTT. Translated, it gives CASSSMDRGLGEAFF.

The V call is TRBV19, the J call TRBJ1-4; D not resolved. CDR1 is LNHDA and CDR2 is SQIVND in the germline V gene (reference sequence). This CDR3 region has 11 residues. V was pared by 9 bases and J by 8 bases, with 10 bases between. The CDR3 DNA reads as TGTGCCAGGGGAAGGCTGGAAAAACTGTTTTTT. Encoded protein: CARGRLEKLFF. Full variable domain (outside the CDR3, taken from reference TRBV19 and TRBJ1-4): DGGITQSPKYLFRKEGQNVTLSCEQNLNHDAMYWYRQDPGQGLRLIYYSQIVNDFQKGDIAEGYSVSREKKESFPLTVTSAQKNPTAFYLCARGRLEKLFFGSGTQLSVL.

This clonotype was counted between two and nine times. The rearrangement links TRBV29-1 to TRBJ1-1; D is unclear. Germline CDR1 SQVTM, CDR2 ANQGSEA. This CDR3 spans 16 amino acids. Trimming removed 2 bases at V and 3 bases at J, with 19 bases between. The CDR3 here is CSVEWRAARVDTEAFF. CDR3 nucleotides: TGCAGCGTTGAATGGAGGGCCGCGCGTGTTGACACTGAAGCTTTCTTT.

This clonotype was counted only a few times. Here the CDR3 reads CASSSGDSPLHF. The CDR3 region has the DNA TGTGCCAGCAGCTCCGGGGATTCACCCCTCCACTTT. V is TRBV12-3 or TRBV12-4 and J is TRBJ1-6; D unclear. CDR3 length: 12 residues. Trimming pared 6 bases from V and 8 bases from J, leaving 8 bases between.

V usage is TRBV6-5 and J usage is TRBJ2-1; 12 bases are shared with TRBD2. J gave up 0 bases and V 2 bases, and 8 bases lay outside the gene matches. CDR3 size: 19 residues. Looked up from germline, CDR1 is MNHEY and CDR2 is SVGAGI. Written as DNA, the CDR3 is TGTGCCAGCAGTTACCCCGGACTAGCGGGGAAGTCCTCCTACAATGAGCAGTTCTTC. This translates into CASSYPGLAGKSSYNEQFF.

V is TRBV5-1 and J is TRBJ2-3; 7 bases line up with TRBD2. Per the germline V gene, CDR1 is SGHRS and CDR2 is YFSETQ. V trimming: 5 bases; J trimming: 2 bases; junction bases outside the gene matches: 2. This CDR3 is built from 13 residues. CDR3 in amino acids: CASRRGDTDTQYF. The CDR3 nucleotides are TGCGCCAGCAGACGGGGGGACACAGATACGCAGTATTTT.

This clonotype was found a few times. The gene calls are TRBV6-6 and TRBJ1-4, with no clear D. Germline CDR1 reads MNHNY; CDR2 reads SVGAGI (reference sequence). V shed 7 bases and J shed 5 bases, with 5 bases lying between them. The CDR3 has 11 residues. This CDR3 is CASIGNEKLFF. In DNA, the CDR3 is TGTGCCAGCATAGGAAATGAAAAACTGTTTTTT.